This record concerns one T cell receptor (beta chain) sequence. The antigen is unknown. In the naive CD8 group, cells lacked CD45RO and were positively selected for CCR7, so terminally differentiated effector memory CD45RA+ cells were left out. The data stem from a study of shared clonotypes between healthy human individuals. General observations from the study: Clonotype sharing across a handful of donors was observed for around 5% of naive CD4 clonotypes. Blood was the only sampled material, and tissue repertoires likely differ.

Only in-frame clones appear in the TCRdb table, and some are missing; sequencing was by immunoSEQ multiplex PCR. The table lists millions of clones, 85% to 95% of them singletons. Germline lookup yields CDR1 GTSNPN and CDR2 SVGIG (reference sequence). There are 13 residues in the CDR3. Between the trimmed V and J ends, which lost 8 bases and 4 bases, there was a span of 17 bases. V gene TRBV30 combines with J gene TRBJ1-1; possible D gene TRBD1, 5 bases. This clonotype was obtained from a young man in good health. Input material: naive CD8+ T cells sorted from blood. The CDR3 reads CAQIVKGRTEAFF. The DNA for the CDR3 is TGTGCCCAGATCGTTAAGGGGCGCACTGAAGCTTTCTTT.